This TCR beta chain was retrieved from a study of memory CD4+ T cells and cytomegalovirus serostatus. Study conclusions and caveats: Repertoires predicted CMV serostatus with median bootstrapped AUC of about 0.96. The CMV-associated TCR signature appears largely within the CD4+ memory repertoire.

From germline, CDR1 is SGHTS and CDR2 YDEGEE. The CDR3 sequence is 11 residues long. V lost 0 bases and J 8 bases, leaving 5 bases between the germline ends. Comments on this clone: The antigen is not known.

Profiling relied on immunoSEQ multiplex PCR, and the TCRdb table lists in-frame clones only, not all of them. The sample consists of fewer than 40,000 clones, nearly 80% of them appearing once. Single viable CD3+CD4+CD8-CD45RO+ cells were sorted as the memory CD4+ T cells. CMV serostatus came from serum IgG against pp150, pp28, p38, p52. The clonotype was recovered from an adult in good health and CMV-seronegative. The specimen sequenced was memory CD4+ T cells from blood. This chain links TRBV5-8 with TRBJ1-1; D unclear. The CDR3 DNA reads TGTGCCAGCAGCTTGGTGAGGGAAGCTTTCTTT. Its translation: CASSLVREAFF. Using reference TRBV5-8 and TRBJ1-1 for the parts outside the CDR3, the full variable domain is EAGVTQSPTHLIKTRGQQATLRCSPISGHTSVYWYQQALGLGLQFLLWYDEGEERNRGNFPPRFSGRQFPNYSSELNVNALELEDSALYLCASSLVREAFFGQGTRLTVV.